This TCR beta chain was captured in a study of blood T cell repertoires in COVID-19. On this clone itself: Other DNA sequences in the sample encode the same CDR3.

Some clones are missing from TCRdb's copy, which holds only in-frame ones; the method was immunoSEQ multiplex PCR. The table records approximately 220,000 clones, 80% of them present only once. Germline lookup yields CDR1 MNHEY and CDR2 SVGAGI. Trimming at V came to 3 bases and at J to 2 bases, leaving 3 bases not matched to a gene. This CDR3 is built from 14 residues. The source of this sequence is a woman aged 40 to 50 with acute COVID-19. V gene TRBV6-5 combines with J gene TRBJ1-1, with 7 bases matching TRBD1. The sample comprised PBMCs or T cells enriched from blood (not recorded which). CDR3 sequence (DNA): TGTGCCAGCAGTTATCGGGACAGAAACACTGAAGCTTTCTTT. Translated, it gives CASSYRDRNTEAFF.